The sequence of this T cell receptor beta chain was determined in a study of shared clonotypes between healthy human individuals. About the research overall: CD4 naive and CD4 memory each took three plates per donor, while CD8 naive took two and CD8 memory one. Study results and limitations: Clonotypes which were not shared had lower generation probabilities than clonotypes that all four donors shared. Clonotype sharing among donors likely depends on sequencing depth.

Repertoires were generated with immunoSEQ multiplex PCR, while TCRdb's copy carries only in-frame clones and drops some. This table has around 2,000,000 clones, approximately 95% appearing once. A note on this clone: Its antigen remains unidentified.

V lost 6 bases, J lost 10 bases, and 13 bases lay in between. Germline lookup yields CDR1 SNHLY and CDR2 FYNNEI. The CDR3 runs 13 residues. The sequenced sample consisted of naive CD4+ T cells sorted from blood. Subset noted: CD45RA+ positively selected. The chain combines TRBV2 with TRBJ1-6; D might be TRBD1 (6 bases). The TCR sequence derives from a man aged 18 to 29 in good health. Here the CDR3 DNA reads TGTGCCAGCAGGCGCGCAGGGGTCTCACCCCTCCACTTT. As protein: CASRRAGVSPLHF.